This TCR delta chain was sequenced during a study of γδ T cells in repeated Plasmodium falciparum infection. Study as a whole: Sampling occurred at baseline, pre-infection for selected infections, and 21 days post-infection.

Broader study findings: Vgamma9/Vdelta2+ T cells showed a stable polyclonal repertoire with shared TCRgamma sequences.

Note on this clone: Antigen unknown. TCRdb has a much larger clone's protein, which differs at residue 10 from the translation of this DNA, likely because of a read error; what is shown is the protein translated from the DNA.

Bulk repertoires came from Vgamma9/Vdelta2+ or Vdelta2-negative gammadelta T cells flow-sorted from PBMC. TCRdb reanalysed the multiplex PCR reads with CATT. Of some 100,000 delta-chain clones listed, more than 1.4% are singletons. The CDR3 has 15 residues. Germline V gene lookup returns CDR1 TSWWSYY and CDR2 QGS. The V gene lost 3 bases and the J gene lost 4 bases, with 15 bases spanning the gap. The sequenced sample was gamma-delta T cells from blood. This receptor was obtained from a pool of human donors (malaria-infected and uninfected, not separated). The chain is built from TRDV1 and TRDJ1, with D maybe TRDD2 (5 bases). The J gene is absent in TCRdb and was assigned here via DNA matching to germline. The CDR3 DNA follows: TGTGCTCTTGGGGATAGACCCTTCTACATCGATAAACTCATCTTT. Protein product: CALGDRPFYIDKLIF.